This T cell receptor beta chain was sequenced during a study of CXCR3-negative and CXCR3-positive naive CD8 T cells. CD45RO-CCR7+CD27+CD95- cells counted as naive CD8+ T cells. Germline V CDR1 and CDR2: WNHNN, SYGVQD (reference sequence). The length of the CDR3 is 16 residues. Findings and caveats of the study: Comparably high diversity marked both naive subsets, whereas memory CD8+ cells had much lower diversity. The TRB CDR3s that CXCR3-positive naive cells carried were more hydrophobic than those of CXCR3-negative naive cells.

With UMI labels, 5' RACE was used to prepare the TRB cDNA libraries. TCRdb reworked the 5' RACE reads into one entry per CDR3 protein, no DNA. In total, the table holds some 110,000 distinct CDR3 sequences. On this clonotype itself: Its target is unknown.

What was sequenced was naive CXCR3+ CD8+ T cells from blood. Sample subset: CD45RO-CCR7+CD27+CD95- naive CD8+ T cells expressing CXCR3 (TNR3+). This TCR derives from a human donor in good health. Some clones in this sample may be carry-over from other donors' samples. V usage is TRBV10-1 and J usage is TRBJ2-3; absent DNA, TCRdb's TRBD1 call cannot be checked. The CDR3 sequence: CASSEWAQGAQDTQYF.